This T cell receptor beta chain is from a study of blood T cell repertoires in COVID-19. Overall study context: T cells, B-cell-depleted T cells, or PBMCs provided the cDNA or gDNA that served as material.

Individuals drawn from around 24 US areas were roughly 18 to 89 years old. Clinical history as reported by participants underpinned cohort assignment. Authors' methods: Estimation of nucleated cell counts relied on the amplification of reference gene primers. TCRdb's copy holds only in-frame clones and misses some; the assay was immunoSEQ multiplex PCR. For V, J and clone size, that table is used; D and trimming come from the DNA. The repertoire holds about 140,000 clones, with around four fifths as singletons. This clone was seen only once. V dropped 6 bases and J dropped 11 bases, with 13 bases sitting between them. CDR1 and CDR2 (germline): MNHEY, SVGAGI. The CDR3 totals 11 residues.

This rearrangement joins TRBV6-5 to TRBJ1-1; perhaps TRBD1 as D (6 bases). The sample was PBMCs or T cells enriched from blood (not recorded which). The TCR was taken from a man aged 65 to 79 who had been exposed to COVID-19. In nucleotides, the CDR3 is TGTGCCAGCAGCCGGGACAATCTGGCTTTCTTT. The encoded protein is CASSRDNLAFF.